This T cell receptor (beta chain) came from a study of CD8 T cells in Susac syndrome. The germline gives CDR1 SGDLS, CDR2 YYNGEE. V lost 3 bases, J lost 11 bases, and 17 bases lay in between. The CDR3 is 13 residues long. Random hexamers were used to reverse transcribe the RNA input (roughly 0.5 to 1 ug). Each CDR3 protein is one row after TCRdb ran MiXCR on the immunoSEQ multiplex PCR reads. The sample gives 150,000 to 200,000 distinct CDR3 sequences, 90% to 97% of which show up once; around 0.093% is in the top ten. The V gene is TRBV9, the J gene TRBJ1-2; unclear D gene. The sequence was collected from a human donor with multiple sclerosis. The sequencing sample was made of CD4+ T cells from PBMCs. For the CDR3, the DNA is TGTGCCAGCAGCGCCCTGGGCGGCATTAGGTACACCTTC. Amino acids: CASSALGGIRYTF.